This T cell receptor (beta chain) came from a study of cytomegalovirus exposure and HLA in healthy donors. General observations from the study: Reports credit the classifier with highly specific, highly sensitive diagnosis of cytomegalovirus status. Subsequent analysis revealed that first-cohort TCR clusters tended to co-occur in the approximately 120 validation repertoires.

V lost 3 bases, J lost 4 bases, and 16 bases lay in between. The CDR3 spans 15 residues. Germline lookup yields CDR1 MNHNS and CDR2 SASEGT. Only in-frame clones appear in the TCRdb table, and some are missing; sequencing was by immunoSEQ multiplex PCR. The sample holds some 170,000 clones, around 87% seen once. The table lists this clone with a few counts. Its antigen is currently unknown. Sequencing was done on a sample of PBMCs. This receptor was obtained from a woman in her twenties or thirties in good health and CMV-seronegative. The chain employs TRBV6-1 and TRBJ2-7; maybe TRBD2 (6 bases). CDR3 DNA sequence: TGTGCCAGCAGTGAGCGGGACCTAGGTTCTTACGAGCAGTACTTC. Residues: CASSERDLGSYEQYF.